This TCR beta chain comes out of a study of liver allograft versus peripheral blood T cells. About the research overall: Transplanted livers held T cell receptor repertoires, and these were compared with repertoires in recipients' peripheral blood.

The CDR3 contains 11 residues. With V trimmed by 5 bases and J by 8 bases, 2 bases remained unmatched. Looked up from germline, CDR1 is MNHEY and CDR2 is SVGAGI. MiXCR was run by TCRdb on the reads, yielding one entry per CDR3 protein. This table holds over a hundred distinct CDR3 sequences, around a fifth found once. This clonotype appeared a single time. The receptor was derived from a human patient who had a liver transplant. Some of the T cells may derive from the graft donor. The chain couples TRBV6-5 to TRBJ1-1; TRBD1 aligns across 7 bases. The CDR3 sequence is CASSRQGEAFF. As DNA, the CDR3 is TGTGCCAGCAGTCGACAGGGCGAAGCTTTCTTT.